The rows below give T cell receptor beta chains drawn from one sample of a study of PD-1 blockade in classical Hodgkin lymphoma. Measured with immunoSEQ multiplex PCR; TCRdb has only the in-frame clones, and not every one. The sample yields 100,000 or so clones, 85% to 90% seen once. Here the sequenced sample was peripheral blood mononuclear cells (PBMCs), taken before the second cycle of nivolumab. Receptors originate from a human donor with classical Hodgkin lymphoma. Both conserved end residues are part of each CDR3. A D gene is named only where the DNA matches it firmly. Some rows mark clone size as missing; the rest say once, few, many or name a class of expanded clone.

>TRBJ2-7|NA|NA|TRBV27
CASSLFAGSHEQYF
TGTGCCAGCAGTTTATTCGCAGGGAGCCACGAGCAGTACTTC
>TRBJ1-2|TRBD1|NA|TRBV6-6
CASSYSGQDLGYTF
TGTGCCAGCAGTTACTCGGGACAGGACCTTGGCTACACCTTC
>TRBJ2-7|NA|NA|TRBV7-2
CASSYRDTEQYF
TGTGCCAGCAGCTACAGGGACACCGAGCAGTACTTC
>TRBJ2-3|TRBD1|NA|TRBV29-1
CSVEERGQGTDTQYF
TGCAGCGTTGAAGAACGGGGACAGGGGACGGATACGCAGTATTTT
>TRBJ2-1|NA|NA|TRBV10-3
CAIRPLGPYNEQFF
TGTGCCATCAGGCCTTTGGGACCCTACAATGAGCAGTTCTTC
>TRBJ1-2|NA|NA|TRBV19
CASSTQVNYGYTF
TGTGCCAGTAGTACGCAGGTGAACTATGGCTACACCTTC
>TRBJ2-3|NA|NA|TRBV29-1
CSPWTDTQYF
TGCAGCCCCTGGACAGATACGCAGTATTTT
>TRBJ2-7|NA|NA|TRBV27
CASGIKRDRLFGEQYF
TGTGCCAGCGGAATCAAAAGGGACCGTCTCTTCGGGGAGCAGTACTTC
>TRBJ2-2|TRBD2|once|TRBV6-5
CASRDLAANTGELFF
TGTGCCAGCAGGGATCTAGCGGCAAACACCGGGGAGCTGTTTTTT
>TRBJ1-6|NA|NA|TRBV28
CASSSRGGSSYNSPLHF
TGTGCCAGCAGCTCACGGGGCGGCAGCTCCTATAATTCACCCCTCCACTTT
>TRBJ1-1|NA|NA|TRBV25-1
CASSEGLNTEAFF
TGTGCCAGCAGTGAGGGTTTGAACACTGAAGCTTTCTTT
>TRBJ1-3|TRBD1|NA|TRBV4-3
CASSQDLGTGVNTIYF
TGCGCCAGCAGCCAAGATCTCGGGACAGGGGTCAACACCATATATTTT
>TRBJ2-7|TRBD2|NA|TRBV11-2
CASSLVPAGGEQYF
TGTGCCAGCAGCTTAGTCCCCGCGGGGGGCGAGCAGTACTTC
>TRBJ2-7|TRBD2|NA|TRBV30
CAWGEGLHNEQYF
TGTGCCTGGGGGGAGGGACTGCACAACGAGCAGTACTTC
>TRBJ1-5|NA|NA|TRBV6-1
CASSETELNQPQHF
TGTGCCAGCAGTGAGACAGAACTAAATCAGCCCCAGCATTTT
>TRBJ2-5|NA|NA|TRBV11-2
CASSRTGSLETQYF
TGTGCCAGCAGCCGTACGGGGAGTCTAGAGACCCAGTACTTC
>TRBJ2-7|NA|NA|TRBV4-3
CASSSGTASYEQYF
TGCGCCAGCAGCTCCGGGACGGCGTCCTACGAGCAGTACTTC
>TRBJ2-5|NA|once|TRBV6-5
CASSRGQETQYF
TGTGCCAGCAGCCGGGGGCAAGAGACCCAGTACTTC
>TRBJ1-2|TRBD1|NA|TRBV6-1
CASSAFTGAYGYTF
TGTGCCAGCAGTGCCTTTACAGGGGCCTATGGCTACACCTTC
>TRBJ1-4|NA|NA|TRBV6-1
CASSEARTGWEKLFF
TGTGCCAGCAGTGAAGCGCGTACAGGCTGGGAAAAACTGTTTTTT
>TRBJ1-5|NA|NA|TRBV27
CASSFRAHDSNQPQHF
TGTGCCAGCAGTTTCCGGGCCCACGATAGCAATCAGCCCCAGCATTTT
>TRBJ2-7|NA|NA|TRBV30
CAWSVGQGYEQYF
TGTGCCTGGAGTGTGGGGCAGGGCTACGAGCAGTACTTC
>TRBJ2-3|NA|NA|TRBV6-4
CASSPGEITDTQYF
TGTGCCAGCAGCCCGGGGGAGATCACAGATACGCAGTATTTT
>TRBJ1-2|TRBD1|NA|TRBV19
CASSTLRTGPSYGYTF
TGTGCCAGTAGTACGTTAAGGACAGGGCCATCCTATGGCTACACCTTC
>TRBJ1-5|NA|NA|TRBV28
CASSPINQPQHF
TGTGCCAGCAGTCCTATAAATCAGCCCCAGCATTTT
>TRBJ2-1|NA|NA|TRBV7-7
CAIRDRYNEQFF
TGTGCCATACGGGATAGGTACAATGAGCAGTTCTTC
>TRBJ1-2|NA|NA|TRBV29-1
CSAHLEYGYTF
TGCAGCGCGCACTTGGAATATGGCTACACCTTC